Presented here are 21 T cell receptor beta chains from one specimen sequenced in a study of OX40 agonist ivuxolimab in advanced cancers. Profiled with immunoSEQ multiplex PCR; TCRdb holds only in-frame clones, not every one. The table records about 25,000 clones, approximately 86% of them present only once. Sample: CD4+ or CD8+ T cells sorted from blood, taken in a trial of the OX40 agonist ivuxolimab. Receptors originate from an adult with an advanced solid tumor such as melanoma, head and neck, liver or kidney cancer.

V and J are TRBV5-6 and TRBJ2-5; tentative D call: TRBD2 (6 bases). Germline CDR1 and CDR2: SGHDT and YYEEEE. This CDR3 region has 15 residues. The V end was cut by 4 bases, the J end by 2 bases, with 15 bases between. CDR3 sequence: CASSLEGDFQETQYF. CDR3 coding DNA: TGTGCCAGCAGCCTGGAAGGGGACTTTCAAGAGACCCAGTACTTC.

This chain links TRBV5-1 with TRBJ1-4; 7 bases fit TRBD1. Germline CDR1 SGHRS, CDR2 YFSETQ. The ends lost 4 bases at V and 0 bases at J; junction bases unmatched: 3. The CDR3 is 15 amino acids. CDR3 in DNA: TGCGCCAGCAGCGATGGGACAGCAACTAATGAAAAACTGTTTTTT. Translating it yields CASSDGTATNEKLFF.

This chain joins TRBV7-8 and TRBJ2-1, with 7 bases aligning to TRBD1. Germline-derived CDR1 and CDR2 are SGHVS and FQNEAQ. J gave up 0 bases and V 4 bases, and 6 bases lay outside the gene matches. This CDR3 spans 16 amino acids. CDR3 residues: CASSYKDRSSYNEQFF. Written as DNA, the CDR3 is TGTGCCAGCAGCTACAAGGACAGGAGCTCCTACAATGAGCAGTTCTTC.

This chain links TRBV19 with TRBJ2-7; tentatively, D is TRBD1 or TRBD2 (6 bases each). Trimming shortened V by 5 bases and J by 7 bases, and 15 bases separated the two germline ends. CDR1 LNHDA and CDR2 SQIVND come from the germline V gene (reference sequence). This CDR3 region has 13 residues. CDR3 sequence: CASSLGTGAEQYF. The CDR3 region has the DNA TGTGCCAGTAGTCTCGGGACGGGGGCGGAGCAGTACTTC.

This clone was detected a few times. V is TRBV2 and J is TRBJ2-7; 11 nucleotides agree with TRBD1. This CDR3 has 12 residues. V dropped 3 bases and J dropped 13; count of bases not matched to a gene: 5. Germline V gene data show CDR1 as SNHLY and CDR2 as FYNNEI. The CDR3 is CASSDGTGGNYF. The CDR3 region has the DNA TGTGCCAGCAGTGACGGGACAGGGGGTAATTACTTC. Together with reference TRBV2 and TRBJ2-7, the CDR3 gives the full variable domain: EPEVTQTPSHQVTQMGQEVILRCVPISNHLYFYWYRQILGQKVEFLVSFYNNEISEKSEIFDDQFSVERPDGSNFTLKIRSTKLEDSAMYFCASSDGTGGNYFGPGTRLTVT.

The genes are TRBV29-1 and TRBJ2-7; D is perhaps TRBD1 (5 bases). The CDR3 has 11 amino acids. Germline loops: CDR1 SQVTM, CDR2 ANQGSEA. V dropped 4 bases and J dropped 7 bases, with 11 bases sitting between them. The chain's CDR3 is CSVVGSGEQYF. Written as DNA, the CDR3 is TGCAGCGTTGTTGGGTCAGGGGAGCAGTACTTC.

This chain joins TRBV6-5 and TRBJ1-4, with 7 bases fitting TRBD1. The J segment lost 4 bases and the V segment lost 6 bases, leaving 5 bases of the junction unmatched. Looked up from germline, CDR1 is MNHEY and CDR2 is SVGAGI. The CDR3 contains 14 residues. The CDR3 spells CASRTGTVNEKLFF. In DNA form, the CDR3 reads TGTGCCAGCAGGACCGGGACAGTTAATGAAAAACTGTTTTTT.

The rearrangement links TRBV15 to TRBJ1-2; 7 bases align to TRBD1. The CDR3 is made up of 14 amino acids. Germline V gene lookup returns CDR1 LNHNV and CDR2 YYDKDF (reference sequence). V lost 3 bases, J lost 4 bases, and 5 bases stayed unmatched. The CDR3 loop is CATSSRQGGYGYTF. CDR3 bases: TGTGCCACCAGCAGTAGACAGGGAGGCTATGGCTACACCTTC.

The chain recombines TRBV2 with TRBJ1-4; no definite D call. The CDR3 sequence is 15 residues long. V lost 3 bases and J 0 bases, leaving 8 bases between the germline ends. CDR1 is SNHLY and CDR2 is FYNNEI in the germline V gene. CDR3 bases: TGTGCCAGCAGTGACGTGGTGGCAACTAATGAAAAACTGTTTTTT. Its translation: CASSDVVATNEKLFF. Filled out from reference TRBV2 and TRBJ1-4, the complete variable domain reads EPEVTQTPSHQVTQMGQEVILRCVPISNHLYFYWYRQILGQKVEFLVSFYNNEISEKSEIFDDQFSVERPDGSNFTLKIRSTKLEDSAMYFCASSDVVATNEKLFFGSGTQLSVL.

The genes are TRBV28 and TRBJ1-1, with D tentatively TRBD1 (5 bases). V dropped 2 bases and J dropped 5 bases, with 12 bases sitting between them. The CDR3 covers 14 residues. The germline V gene has CDR1 MDHEN and CDR2 SYDVKM. The CDR3 is CASSLQGPKTEAFF. CDR3 in DNA: TGTGCCAGCAGTTTACAGGGACCGAAGACTGAAGCTTTCTTT.

The chain is built from TRBV6-5 and TRBJ2-7, with unresolved D. The V gene lost 10 bases and the J gene lost 1 base, with 14 bases spanning the gap. The CDR3 extends over 13 amino acids. Germline CDR1 reads MNHEY; CDR2 reads SVGAGI. The CDR3, as DNA: TGTGCCACCTCCCAAGTAGGGTCCTACGAGCAGTACTTC. This gives the protein CATSQVGSYEQYF.

CDR3 in DNA: TGTGCCAGCAGCTTATGGGCCCCAGGGGGCCAAGCTTTCTTT. Translating it yields CASSLWAPGGQAFF. The chain combines TRBV7-2 with TRBJ1-1, with TRBD1 matching over 8 bases. CDR1 is SGHTA, CDR2 FQGNSA, per germline. CDR3 length: 14 amino acids. Trimming at V came to 2 bases and at J to 9 bases, leaving 8 bases not matched to a gene. The full variable domain, its missing parts supplied by reference TRBV7-2 and TRBJ1-1, is GAGVSQSPSNKVTEKGKDVELRCDPISGHTALYWYRQSLGQGLEFLIYFQGNSAPDKSGLPSDRFSAERTGGSVSTLTIQRTQQEDSAVYLCASSLWAPGGQAFFGQGTRLTVV.

The count of this clone is one. The genes are TRBV7-9 and TRBJ1-4; D may be TRBD1 (6 bases). Trimming stripped 1 base from V and 1 base from J, with 19 bases between. Germline loops: CDR1 SEHNR, CDR2 FQNEAQ (reference sequence). The CDR3 contains 19 residues. CDR3 region: CASSLGERGVPRTNEKLFF. In nucleotides, the CDR3 is TGTGCCAGCAGCTTAGGCGAAAGGGGGGTGCCCAGAACTAATGAAAAACTGTTTTTT.

The chain links TRBV19 to TRBJ1-1; 9 bases map to TRBD1. V was clipped by 5 bases and J by 6 bases; unmatched bases: 13. CDR3 length equals 16 residues. Germline V gene data show CDR1 as LNHDA and CDR2 as SQIVND (reference sequence). CDR3 nucleotide sequence: TGTGCCAGTAGTCTCCCCGCGACAGGGGGTTTAGCTGAAGCTTTCTTT. It encodes CASSLPATGGLAEAFF.

The chain links TRBV6-6 to TRBJ2-3, with TRBD2 as a possible D gene (6 bases). This CDR3 has 14 amino acids. Germline V CDR1 and CDR2: MNHNY, SVGAGI (reference sequence). V was trimmed by 4 bases and J by 6 bases, leaving 14 bases between them. The CDR3 protein is CASSSAGSGDTQYF. CDR3 bases: TGTGCCAGCAGTTCCGCCGGGAGTGGTGATACGCAGTATTTT.

The chain uses TRBV5-1 and TRBJ2-5, with 9 bases matching TRBD2. Germline V CDR1 and CDR2: SGHRS, YFSETQ. This CDR3 has 17 amino acids. V trimming: 3 bases; J trimming: 1 base; junction bases outside the gene matches: 10. CDR3 protein: CASSWGLATLPQETQYF. The DNA of the CDR3 is TGCGCCAGCAGCTGGGGACTAGCCACACTCCCCCAAGAGACCCAGTACTTC.

This chain joins TRBV27 and TRBJ2-1; TRBD2 agrees at 12 bases. Germline V CDR1 and CDR2: MNHEY, SMNVEV (reference sequence). The CDR3 is made up of 15 amino acids. The J segment lost 7 bases and the V segment lost 5 bases, leaving 6 bases of the junction unmatched. CDR3 in amino acids: CASSPGLAGLNEQFF. The CDR3 bases are TGTGCCAGCAGTCCGGGACTAGCGGGTCTGAATGAGCAGTTCTTC.

Judged by abundance, this clone is large. The chain uses TRBV7-9 and TRBJ2-1, with TRBD2 matching 11 bases. Germline values: CDR1 SEHNR, CDR2 FQNEAQ (reference sequence). V was clipped by 3 bases and J by 10 bases; unmatched bases: 5. This CDR3 contains 14 residues. CDR3: CASSLGLAVWEQFF. The CDR3 DNA is TGTGCCAGCAGCTTGGGACTAGCGGTATGGGAGCAGTTCTTC.

The chain recombines TRBV7-8 with TRBJ2-7; TRBD2 might be the D (6 bases). V shed 4 bases and J shed 2 bases, with 12 bases lying between them. CDR1 is SGHVS, CDR2 FQNEAQ, per germline. This CDR3 is 14 amino acids long. The CDR3 nucleotides are TGTGCCAGCAGCTCGACGGAGGGTCCCTACGAGCAGTACTTC. This gives the protein CASSSTEGPYEQYF.

J is TRBJ1-1 and V is TRBV10-3; D gene uncertain. The germline V and J ends were trimmed by 4 bases and 2 bases, with 8 bases remaining between them. Germline V CDR1 and CDR2: ENHRY, SYGVKD. This CDR3 is 13 amino acids long. CDR3 bases: TGTGCCATCAGTGTAAGTAGCAACACTGAAGCTTTCTTT. It yields the protein CAISVSSNTEAFF.

This sequence joins TRBV6-5 and TRBJ2-2; no reliable D call. Per germline, CDR1 MNHEY and CDR2 SVGAGI. This CDR3 has 15 amino acids. V lost 2 bases to trimming and J lost 2 bases, with 9 bases between them. CDR3 in amino acids: CASSYGSSNTGELFF. CDR3 bases: TGTGCCAGCAGTTACGGATCGTCCAACACCGGGGAGCTGTTTTTT.